Listed below are T cell receptor beta chains from one sample, sequenced in a study of cytomegalovirus exposure and HLA in healthy donors. The table came from immunoSEQ multiplex PCR; TCRdb's copy has only in-frame clones and leaves some out. The repertoire holds some 180,000 clones, with about four fifths as singletons. Input material: PBMCs. These receptors were obtained from a woman aged 25 to 39 in good health and CMV-seronegative. Each CDR3 is given with its conserved first and last residue. D genes are given only for firm matches. The size entry is marked missing in some rows and otherwise reads once, few, many or a size class.

d_gene: TRBD1
j_gene: TRBJ1-1
abundance: NA
v_gene: TRBV5-1
CDR3aa: CASSPKTGSITEAFF
CDR3nt: TGCGCCAGCAGCCCAAAGACAGGGTCGATCACTGAAGCTTTCTTT

d_gene: NA
j_gene: TRBJ2-2
abundance: NA
v_gene: TRBV7-3
CDR3aa: CASGLWTSNTGELFF
CDR3nt: TGTGCCAGTGGCTTATGGACTTCGAACACCGGGGAGCTGTTTTTT

d_gene: TRBD1
j_gene: TRBJ2-3
abundance: once
v_gene: TRBV2
CDR3aa: CASTGTGGGTQYF
CDR3nt: TGTGCCAGCACGGGGACAGGGGGCGGTACGCAGTATTTT

d_gene: NA
j_gene: TRBJ2-7
abundance: few
v_gene: TRBV4-2
CDR3aa: CASSQERGSYEQYF
CDR3nt: TGTGCCAGCAGCCAAGAGCGAGGCTCCTACGAGCAGTACTTC

d_gene: TRBD2
j_gene: TRBJ2-2
abundance: NA
v_gene: TRBV4-1
CDR3aa: CASSQVNPSGGAYTGELFF
CDR3nt: TGCGCCAGCAGCCAAGTGAATCCTAGCGGGGGGGCGTACACCGGGGAGCTGTTTTTT

d_gene: NA
j_gene: TRBJ1-4
abundance: NA
v_gene: TRBV7-6
CDR3aa: CASREGAGNEKLFF
CDR3nt: TGTGCCAGCAGAGAAGGTGCGGGTAATGAAAAACTGTTTTTT

d_gene: NA
j_gene: TRBJ2-5
abundance: once
v_gene: TRBV6-1
CDR3aa: CASSPLAGAETQYF
CDR3nt: TGTGCCAGCAGCCCCCTGGCGGGGGCGGAGACCCAGTACTTC

d_gene: TRBD2
j_gene: TRBJ2-5
abundance: NA
v_gene: TRBV2
CDR3aa: CASSPPLAGGSETQYF
CDR3nt: TGTGCCAGCAGTCCACCCTTAGCGGGGGGCTCTGAGACCCAGTACTTC

d_gene: NA
j_gene: TRBJ1-1
abundance: NA
v_gene: TRBV5-6
CDR3aa: CASSLAVGAGLTEAFF
CDR3nt: TGTGCCAGCAGCTTGGCCGTGGGCGCGGGTCTCACTGAAGCTTTCTTT

d_gene: TRBD1
j_gene: TRBJ1-4
abundance: NA
v_gene: TRBV5-1
CDR3aa: CASSLEPGQVDEKLFF
CDR3nt: TGCGCCAGCAGCTTGGAACCGGGACAGGTTGATGAAAAACTGTTTTTT

d_gene: NA
j_gene: TRBJ2-1
abundance: NA
v_gene: TRBV19
CDR3aa: CASTVTGVLANNEQFF
CDR3nt: TGTGCCAGTACCGTTACGGGGGTACTAGCTAACAATGAGCAGTTCTTC

d_gene: NA
j_gene: TRBJ2-4
abundance: NA
v_gene: TRBV7-9
CDR3aa: CASEGAGANIQYF
CDR3nt: TGTGCCAGCGAAGGGGCAGGGGCAAACATTCAGTACTTC

d_gene: TRBD1
j_gene: TRBJ1-2
abundance: NA
v_gene: TRBV15
CDR3aa: CATSRGQGEAYGYTF
CDR3nt: TGTGCCACCAGCAGAGGACAGGGGGAAGCATATGGCTACACCTTC

d_gene: TRBD1
j_gene: TRBJ1-1
abundance: NA
v_gene: TRBV5-1
CDR3aa: CASWGQVPNTEAFF
CDR3nt: TGCGCCAGCTGGGGACAGGTCCCGAACACTGAAGCTTTCTTT

d_gene: NA
j_gene: TRBJ2-2
abundance: NA
v_gene: TRBV9
CDR3aa: CASSVVGATGELFF
CDR3nt: TGTGCCAGCAGCGTAGTAGGGGCCACCGGGGAGCTGTTTTTT

d_gene: TRBD2
j_gene: TRBJ2-1
abundance: once
v_gene: TRBV27
CDR3aa: CASSSLAGGRYNEQFF
CDR3nt: TGTGCCAGCAGTTCTCTAGCGGGGGGGCGCTACAATGAGCAGTTCTTC

d_gene: TRBD1
j_gene: TRBJ1-1
abundance: once
v_gene: TRBV18
CDR3aa: CASSGGRGLNTEAFF
CDR3nt: TGTGCCAGCTCCGGCGGGAGGGGGCTGAACACTGAAGCTTTCTTT

d_gene: NA
j_gene: TRBJ2-1
abundance: NA
v_gene: TRBV9
CDR3aa: CASSVRENNEQFF
CDR3nt: TGTGCCAGCAGCGTTCGGGAAAACAATGAGCAGTTCTTC

d_gene: NA
j_gene: TRBJ2-7
abundance: NA
v_gene: TRBV6-5
CDR3aa: CASSYSRQGNYEQYF
CDR3nt: TGTGCCAGCAGTTACTCGCGTCAGGGGAACTACGAGCAGTACTTC

d_gene: NA
j_gene: TRBJ1-4
abundance: NA
v_gene: TRBV21-1
CDR3aa: CASSTVPNEKLFF
CDR3nt: TGTGCCAGCAGCACAGTCCCGAATGAAAAACTGTTTTTT

d_gene: TRBD1
j_gene: TRBJ1-6
abundance: NA
v_gene: TRBV7-2
CDR3aa: CASSLHDRDNSPLHF
CDR3nt: TGTGCCAGCAGCTTACACGACAGGGATAATTCACCCCTCCACTTT

d_gene: NA
j_gene: TRBJ2-7
abundance: NA
v_gene: TRBV28
CDR3aa: CASSLNGVAYEQYF
CDR3nt: TGTGCCAGCAGTTTGAACGGGGTGGCCTACGAGCAGTACTTC